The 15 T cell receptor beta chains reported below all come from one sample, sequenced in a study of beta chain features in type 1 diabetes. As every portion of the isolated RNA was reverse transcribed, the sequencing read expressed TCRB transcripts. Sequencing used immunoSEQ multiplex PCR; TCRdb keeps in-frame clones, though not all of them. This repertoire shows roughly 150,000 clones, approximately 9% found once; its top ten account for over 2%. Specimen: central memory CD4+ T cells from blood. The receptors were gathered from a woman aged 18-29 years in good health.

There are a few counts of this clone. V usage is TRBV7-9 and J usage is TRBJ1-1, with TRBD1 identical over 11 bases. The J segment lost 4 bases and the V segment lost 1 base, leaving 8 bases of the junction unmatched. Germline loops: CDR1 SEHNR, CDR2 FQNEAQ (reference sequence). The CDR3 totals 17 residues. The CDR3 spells CASSLGVGQGDSTEAFF. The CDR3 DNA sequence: TGTGCCAGCAGCTTAGGAGTGGGACAGGGGGACTCCACTGAAGCTTTCTTT.

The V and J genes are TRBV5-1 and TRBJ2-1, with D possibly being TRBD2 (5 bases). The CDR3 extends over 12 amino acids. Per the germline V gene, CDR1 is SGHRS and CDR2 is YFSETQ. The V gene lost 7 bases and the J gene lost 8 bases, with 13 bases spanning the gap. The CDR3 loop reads CASGTRMYEQFF. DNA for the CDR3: TGCGCCAGCGGTACTAGGATGTATGAGCAGTTCTTC.

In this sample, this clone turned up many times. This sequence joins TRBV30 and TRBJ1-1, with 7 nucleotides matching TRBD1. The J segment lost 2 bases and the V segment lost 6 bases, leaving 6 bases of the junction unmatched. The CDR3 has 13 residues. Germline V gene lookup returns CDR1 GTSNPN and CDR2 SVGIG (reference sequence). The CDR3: CACLRDRNTEAFF. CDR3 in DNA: TGTGCCTGCCTCCGGGACAGAAACACTGAAGCTTTCTTT.

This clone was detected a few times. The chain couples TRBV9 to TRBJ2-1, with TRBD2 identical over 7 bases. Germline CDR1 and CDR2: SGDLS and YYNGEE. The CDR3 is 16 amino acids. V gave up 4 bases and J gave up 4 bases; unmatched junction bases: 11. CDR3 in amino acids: CASSPQEGLTYNEQFF. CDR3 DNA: TGTGCCAGCAGCCCCCAGGAGGGACTAACGTACAATGAGCAGTTCTTC.

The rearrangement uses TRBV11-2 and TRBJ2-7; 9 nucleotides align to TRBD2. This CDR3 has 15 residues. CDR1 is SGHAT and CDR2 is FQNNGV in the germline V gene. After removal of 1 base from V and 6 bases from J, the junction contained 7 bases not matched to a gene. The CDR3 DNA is TGTGCCAGCAGCTTAGGTACCATGCGGGGGGGCGAGCAGTACTTC. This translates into CASSLGTMRGGEQYF. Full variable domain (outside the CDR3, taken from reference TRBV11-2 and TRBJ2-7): EAGVAQSPRYKIIEKRQSVAFWCNPISGHATLYWYQQILGQGPKLLIQFQNNGVVDDSQLPKDRFSAERLKGVDSTLKIQPAKLEDSAVYLCASSLGTMRGGEQYFGPGTRLTVT.

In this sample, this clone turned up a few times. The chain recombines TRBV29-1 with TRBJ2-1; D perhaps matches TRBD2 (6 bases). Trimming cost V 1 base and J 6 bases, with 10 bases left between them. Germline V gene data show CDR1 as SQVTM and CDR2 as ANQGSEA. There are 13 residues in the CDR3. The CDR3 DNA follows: TGCAGCGTTGAAGCGGGGCGGGGCAATGAGCAGTTCTTC. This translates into CSVEAGRGNEQFF.

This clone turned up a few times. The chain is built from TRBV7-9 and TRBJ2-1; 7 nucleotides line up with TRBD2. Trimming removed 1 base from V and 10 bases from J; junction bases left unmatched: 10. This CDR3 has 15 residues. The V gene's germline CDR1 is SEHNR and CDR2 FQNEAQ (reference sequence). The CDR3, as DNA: TGTGCCAGCAGCTTAGGGGGCGGGAGTATCAGGGAGCAGTTCTTC. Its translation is CASSLGGGSIREQFF.

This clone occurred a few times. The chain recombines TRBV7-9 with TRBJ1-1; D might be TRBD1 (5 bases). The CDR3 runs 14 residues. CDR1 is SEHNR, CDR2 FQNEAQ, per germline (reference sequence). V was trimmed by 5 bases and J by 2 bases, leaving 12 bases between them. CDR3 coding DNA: TGTGCCAGCAGCACTAACAGGCTCAACACTGAAGCTTTCTTT. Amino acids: CASSTNRLNTEAFF.

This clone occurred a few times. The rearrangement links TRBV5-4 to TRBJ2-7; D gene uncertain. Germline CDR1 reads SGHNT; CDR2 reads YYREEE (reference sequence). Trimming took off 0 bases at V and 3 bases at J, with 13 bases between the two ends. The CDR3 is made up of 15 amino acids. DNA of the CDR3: TGTGCCAGCAGCTTGGGGCCAGGTGATTTCTACGAGCAGTACTTC. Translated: CASSLGPGDFYEQYF.

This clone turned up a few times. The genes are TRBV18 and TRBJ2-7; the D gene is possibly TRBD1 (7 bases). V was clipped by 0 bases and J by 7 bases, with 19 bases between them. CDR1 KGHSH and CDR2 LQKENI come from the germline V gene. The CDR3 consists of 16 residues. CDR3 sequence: CASSPPSGGTVREQYF. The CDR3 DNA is TGTGCCAGCTCACCACCCTCAGGGGGGACGGTGCGGGAGCAGTACTTC.

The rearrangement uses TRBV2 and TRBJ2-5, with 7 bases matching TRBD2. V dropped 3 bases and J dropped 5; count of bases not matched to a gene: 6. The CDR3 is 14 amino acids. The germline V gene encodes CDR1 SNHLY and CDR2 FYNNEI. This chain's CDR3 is CASSEAGVGETQYF. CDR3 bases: TGTGCCAGCAGTGAGGCGGGAGTAGGGGAGACCCAGTACTTC.

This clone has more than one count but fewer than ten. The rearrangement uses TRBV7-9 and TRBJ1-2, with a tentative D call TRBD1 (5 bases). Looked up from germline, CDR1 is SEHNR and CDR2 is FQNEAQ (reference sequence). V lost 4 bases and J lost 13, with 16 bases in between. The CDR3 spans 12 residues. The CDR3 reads CASSSRGGDLTF. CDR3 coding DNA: TGTGCCAGCAGCTCCAGAGGAGGGGATCTCACCTTC.

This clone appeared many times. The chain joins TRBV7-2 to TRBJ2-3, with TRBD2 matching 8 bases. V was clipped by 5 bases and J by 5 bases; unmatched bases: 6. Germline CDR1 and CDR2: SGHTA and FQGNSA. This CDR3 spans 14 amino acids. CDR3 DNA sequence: TGTGCCAGCAGCCCGGGACTAGATCTAGATACGCAGTATTTT. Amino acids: CASSPGLDLDTQYF.

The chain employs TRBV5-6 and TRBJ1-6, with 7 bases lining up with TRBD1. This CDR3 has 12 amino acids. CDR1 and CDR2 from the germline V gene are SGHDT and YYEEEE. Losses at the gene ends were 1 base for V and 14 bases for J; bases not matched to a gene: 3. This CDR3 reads CASSLQGGTLHF. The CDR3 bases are TGTGCCAGCAGCTTGCAGGGGGGCACCCTCCACTTT. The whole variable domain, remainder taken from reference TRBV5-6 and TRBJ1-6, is DAGVTQSPTHLIKTRGQQVTLRCSPKSGHDTVSWYQQALGQGPQFIFQYYEEEERQRGNFPDRFSGHQFPNYSSELNVNALLLGDSALYLCASSLQGGTLHFGNGTRLTVT.

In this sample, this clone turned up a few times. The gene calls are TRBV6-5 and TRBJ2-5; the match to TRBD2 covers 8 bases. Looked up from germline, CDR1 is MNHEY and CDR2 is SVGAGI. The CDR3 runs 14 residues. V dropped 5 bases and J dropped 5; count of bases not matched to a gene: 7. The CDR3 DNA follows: TGTGCCAGCAGTCTAGCGGGTGGCGGGGAGACCCAGTACTTC. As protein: CASSLAGGGETQYF.